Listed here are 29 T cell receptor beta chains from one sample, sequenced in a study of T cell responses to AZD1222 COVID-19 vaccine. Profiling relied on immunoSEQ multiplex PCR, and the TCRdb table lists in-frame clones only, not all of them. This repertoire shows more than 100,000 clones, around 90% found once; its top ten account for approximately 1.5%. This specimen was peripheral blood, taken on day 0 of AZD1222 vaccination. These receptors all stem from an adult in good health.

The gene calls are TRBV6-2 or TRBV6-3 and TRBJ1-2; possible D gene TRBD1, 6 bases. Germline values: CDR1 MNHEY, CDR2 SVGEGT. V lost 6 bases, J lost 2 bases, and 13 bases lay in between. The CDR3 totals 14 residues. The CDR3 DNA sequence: TGTGCCAGCAGCTCTGGGGGCAGAAACTATGGCTACACCTTC. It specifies CASSSGGRNYGYTF.

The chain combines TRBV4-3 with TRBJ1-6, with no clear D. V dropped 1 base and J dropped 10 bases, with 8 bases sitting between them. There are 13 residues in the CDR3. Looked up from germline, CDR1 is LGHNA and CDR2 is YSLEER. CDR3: CASSQAGGSPLHF. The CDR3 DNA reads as TGCGCCAGCAGCCAAGCCGGAGGATCACCCCTCCACTTT.

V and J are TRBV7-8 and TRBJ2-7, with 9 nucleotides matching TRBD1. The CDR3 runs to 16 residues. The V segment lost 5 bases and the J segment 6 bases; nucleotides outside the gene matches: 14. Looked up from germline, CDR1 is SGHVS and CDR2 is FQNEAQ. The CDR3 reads CASSLVGGTGSSEQYF. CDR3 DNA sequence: TGTGCCAGCAGCCTAGTAGGGGGGACAGGGTCTTCCGAGCAGTACTTC.

CDR3 nucleotides: TGTGCCAGCAGTCCCGGCCCCGGCACTGAAGCTTTCTTT. Translating gives CASSPGPGTEAFF. V is TRBV6-2 or TRBV6-3 and J is TRBJ1-1; D call uncertain. The germline gives CDR1 MNHEY, CDR2 SVGEGT. This CDR3 has 13 amino acids. Trimming pared 5 bases from V and 4 bases from J, leaving 11 bases between.

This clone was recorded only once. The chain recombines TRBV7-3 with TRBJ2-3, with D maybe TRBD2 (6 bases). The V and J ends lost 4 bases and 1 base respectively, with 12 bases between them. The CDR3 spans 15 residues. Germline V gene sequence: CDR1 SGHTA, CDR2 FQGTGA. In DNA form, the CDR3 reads TGTGCCAGCAGCTCCCAATGGGGGGGCACAGATACGCAGTATTTT. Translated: CASSSQWGGTDTQYF.

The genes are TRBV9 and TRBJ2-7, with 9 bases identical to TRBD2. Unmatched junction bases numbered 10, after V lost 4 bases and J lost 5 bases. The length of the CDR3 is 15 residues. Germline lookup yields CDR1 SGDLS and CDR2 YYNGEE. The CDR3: CASSPTPGLAHEQYF. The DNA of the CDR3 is TGTGCCAGCAGCCCTACGCCGGGACTAGCCCACGAGCAGTACTTC.

The CDR3 DNA reads TGTGCCAGCATGCAGGGCAATCAGCCCCAGCATTTT. Translating it yields CASMQGNQPQHF. This chain uses TRBV6-6 with TRBJ1-5, with D unresolved. V lost 7 bases, J lost 2 bases, and 6 bases lay in between. Germline values: CDR1 MNHNY, CDR2 SVGAGI (reference sequence). The CDR3 totals 12 residues.

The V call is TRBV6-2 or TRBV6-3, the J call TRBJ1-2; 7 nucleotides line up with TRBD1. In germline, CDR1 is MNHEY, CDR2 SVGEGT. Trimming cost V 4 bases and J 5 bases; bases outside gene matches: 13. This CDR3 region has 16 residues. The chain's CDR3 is CASSSLTGIRSYGYTF. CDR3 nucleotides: TGTGCCAGCAGTTCCCTGACAGGGATCCGATCGTATGGCTACACCTTC.

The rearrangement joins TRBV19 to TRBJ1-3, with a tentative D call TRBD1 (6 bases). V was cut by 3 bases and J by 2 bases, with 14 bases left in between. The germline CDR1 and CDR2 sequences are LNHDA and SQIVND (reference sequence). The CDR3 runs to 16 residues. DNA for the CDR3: TGTGCCAGTAGTATTGGGCAGGGGCTCGCTGGAAACACCATATATTTT. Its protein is CASSIGQGLAGNTIYF.

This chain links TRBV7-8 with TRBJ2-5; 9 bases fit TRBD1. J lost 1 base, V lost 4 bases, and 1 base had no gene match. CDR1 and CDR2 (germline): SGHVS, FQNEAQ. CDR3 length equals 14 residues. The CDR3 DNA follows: TGTGCCAGCAGCTACAGGGGGCGCCAAGAGACCCAGTACTTC. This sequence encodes CASSYRGRQETQYF.

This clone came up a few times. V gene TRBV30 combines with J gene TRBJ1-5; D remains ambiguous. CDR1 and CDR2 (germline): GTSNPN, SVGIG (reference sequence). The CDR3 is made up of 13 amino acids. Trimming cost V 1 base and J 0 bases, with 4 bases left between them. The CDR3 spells CAWSGDSNQPQHF. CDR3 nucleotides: TGTGCCTGGAGTGGGGATAGCAATCAGCCCCAGCATTTT.

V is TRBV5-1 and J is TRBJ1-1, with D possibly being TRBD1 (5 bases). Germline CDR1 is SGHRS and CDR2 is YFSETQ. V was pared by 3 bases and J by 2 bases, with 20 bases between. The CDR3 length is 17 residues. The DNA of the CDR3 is TGCGCCAGCAGCTCCCCCCAGGGTGGAAAGGGTAACACTGAAGCTTTCTTT. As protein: CASSSPQGGKGNTEAFF. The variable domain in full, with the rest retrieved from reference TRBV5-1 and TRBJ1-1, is KAGVTQTPRYLIKTRGQQVTLSCSPISGHRSVSWYQQTPGQGLQFLFEYFSETQRNKGNFPGRFSGRQFSNSRSEMNVSTLELGDSALYLCASSSPQGGKGNTEAFFGQGTRLTVV.

CDR3 in DNA: TGCGCCAGCAGCCCCACTGCTGGGGGGTCCTATGGCTACACCTTC. Translation: CASSPTAGGSYGYTF. The genes are TRBV4-3 and TRBJ1-2, with D maybe TRBD1 (5 bases). The ends were cut back, 4 bases at V and 4 bases at J, with 16 bases in the middle. The CDR3 spans 15 residues. Germline-derived CDR1 and CDR2 are LGHNA and YSLEER.

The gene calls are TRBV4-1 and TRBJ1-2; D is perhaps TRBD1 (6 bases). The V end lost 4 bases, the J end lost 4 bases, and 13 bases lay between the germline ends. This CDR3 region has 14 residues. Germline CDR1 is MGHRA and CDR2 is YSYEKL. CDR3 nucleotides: TGCGCCAGCAGCCCCCTGGGGGCCCCCTATGGCTACACCTTC. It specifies CASSPLGAPYGYTF.

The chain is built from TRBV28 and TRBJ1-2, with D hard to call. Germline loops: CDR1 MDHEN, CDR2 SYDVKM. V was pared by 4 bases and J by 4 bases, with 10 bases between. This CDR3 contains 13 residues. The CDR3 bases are TGTGCCAGCAGTTCGGACGGACCCTATGGCTACACCTTC. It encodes CASSSDGPYGYTF.

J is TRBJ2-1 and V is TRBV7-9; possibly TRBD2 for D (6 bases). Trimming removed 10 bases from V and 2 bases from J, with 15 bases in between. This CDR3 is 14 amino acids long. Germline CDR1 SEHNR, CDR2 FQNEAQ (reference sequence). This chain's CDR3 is CAIPGRGTYNEQFF. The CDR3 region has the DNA TGTGCCATCCCGGGCCGGGGGACCTACAATGAGCAGTTCTTC.

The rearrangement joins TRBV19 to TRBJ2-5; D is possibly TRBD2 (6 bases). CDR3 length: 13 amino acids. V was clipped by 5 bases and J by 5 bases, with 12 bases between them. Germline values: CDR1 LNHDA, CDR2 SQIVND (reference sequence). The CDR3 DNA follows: TGTGCCAGTAGTCCGACTAGGGTGGAGACCCAGTACTTC. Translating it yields CASSPTRVETQYF.

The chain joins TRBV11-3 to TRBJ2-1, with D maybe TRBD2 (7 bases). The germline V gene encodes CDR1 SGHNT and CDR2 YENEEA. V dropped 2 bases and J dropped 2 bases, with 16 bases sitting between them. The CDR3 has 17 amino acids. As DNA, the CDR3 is TGTGCCAGCAGCTTACGCTCGGGGGGCAACCCCTACAATGAGCAGTTCTTC. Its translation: CASSLRSGGNPYNEQFF.

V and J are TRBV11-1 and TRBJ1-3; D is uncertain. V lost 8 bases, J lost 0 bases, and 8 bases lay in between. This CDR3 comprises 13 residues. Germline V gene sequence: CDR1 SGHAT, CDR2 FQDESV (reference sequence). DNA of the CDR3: TGTGCCAGCCGGCCAGCCTCTGGAAACACCATATATTTT. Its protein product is CASRPASGNTIYF.

The DNA for the CDR3 is TGTGCCAGCAGCCAAGACCTCGCCCGGGGCAGATTTGAAGCTTTCTTT. This gives the protein CASSQDLARGRFEAFF. The V and J genes are TRBV4-2 and TRBJ1-1; D may be TRBD1 (5 bases). Trimming cost V 0 bases and J 7 bases, with 18 bases left between them. Germline V gene data show CDR1 as LGHNA and CDR2 as YNFKEQ. The CDR3 spans 16 residues.

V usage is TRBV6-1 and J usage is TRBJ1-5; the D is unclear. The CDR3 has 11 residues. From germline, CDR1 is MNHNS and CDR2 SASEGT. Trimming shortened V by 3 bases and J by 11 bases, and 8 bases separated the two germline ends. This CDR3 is CASSESLTQHF. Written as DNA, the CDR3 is TGTGCCAGCAGTGAGTCCTTGACCCAGCATTTT.

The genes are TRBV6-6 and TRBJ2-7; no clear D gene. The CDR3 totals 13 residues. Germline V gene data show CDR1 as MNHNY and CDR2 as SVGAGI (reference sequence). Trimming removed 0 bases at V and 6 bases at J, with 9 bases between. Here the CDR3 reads CASSYSKATEQYF. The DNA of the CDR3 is TGTGCCAGCAGTTACTCGAAGGCCACCGAGCAGTACTTC.

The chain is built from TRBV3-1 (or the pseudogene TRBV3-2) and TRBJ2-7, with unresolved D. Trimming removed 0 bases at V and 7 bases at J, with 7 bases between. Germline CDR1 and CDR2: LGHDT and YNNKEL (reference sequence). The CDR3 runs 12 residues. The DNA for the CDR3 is TGTGCCAGCAGCCAAGATCCTGGTGAGCAGTACTTC. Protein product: CASSQDPGEQYF.

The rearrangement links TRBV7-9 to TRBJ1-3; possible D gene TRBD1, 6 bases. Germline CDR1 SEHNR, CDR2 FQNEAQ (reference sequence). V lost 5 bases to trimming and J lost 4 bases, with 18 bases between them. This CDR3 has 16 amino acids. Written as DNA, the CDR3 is TGTGCCAGCAGCCCCCCCGACCAGGGGAAAGGAAACACCATATATTTT. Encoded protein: CASSPPDQGKGNTIYF.

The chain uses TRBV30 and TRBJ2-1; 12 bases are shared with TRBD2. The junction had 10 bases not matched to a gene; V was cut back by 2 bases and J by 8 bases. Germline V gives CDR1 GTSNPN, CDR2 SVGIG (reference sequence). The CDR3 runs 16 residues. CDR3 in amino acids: CAWSFPGTSGWYEQFF. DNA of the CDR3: TGTGCCTGGAGTTTCCCGGGGACTAGCGGGTGGTATGAGCAGTTCTTC.

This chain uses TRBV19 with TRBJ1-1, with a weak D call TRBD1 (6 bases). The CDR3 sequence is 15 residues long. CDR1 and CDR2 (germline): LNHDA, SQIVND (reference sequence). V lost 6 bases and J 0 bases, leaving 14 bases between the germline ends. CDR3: CASRMDSYMNTEAFF. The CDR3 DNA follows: TGTGCCAGTAGAATGGACAGCTATATGAACACTGAAGCTTTCTTT.

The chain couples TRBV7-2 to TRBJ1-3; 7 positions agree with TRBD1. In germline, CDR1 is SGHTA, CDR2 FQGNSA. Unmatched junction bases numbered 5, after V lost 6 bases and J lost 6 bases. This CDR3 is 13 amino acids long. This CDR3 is CASSGGTVNTIYF. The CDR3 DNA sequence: TGTGCCAGCAGTGGGGGGACAGTAAACACCATATATTTT. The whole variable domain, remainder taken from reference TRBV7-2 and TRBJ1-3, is GAGVSQSPSNKVTEKGKDVELRCDPISGHTALYWYRQSLGQGLEFLIYFQGNSAPDKSGLPSDRFSAERTGGSVSTLTIQRTQQEDSAVYLCASSGGTVNTIYFGEGSWLTVV.

The CDR3 reads CASSLASTGELFF. Here the CDR3 DNA reads TGTGCCAGCAGCTTAGCTTCAACCGGGGAGCTGTTTTTT. This sequence joins TRBV7-3 and TRBJ2-2; D is uncertain. The CDR3 consists of 13 residues. Germline loops: CDR1 SGHTA, CDR2 FQGTGA. V lost 2 bases to trimming and J lost 5 bases, with 6 bases between them. The full variable domain, with the rest looked up from reference TRBV7-3 and TRBJ2-2, is GAGVSQTPSNKVTEKGKYVELRCDPISGHTALYWYRQSLGQGPEFLIYFQGTGAADDSGLPNDRFFAVRPEGSVSTLKIQRTERGDSAVYLCASSLASTGELFFGEGSRLTVL.

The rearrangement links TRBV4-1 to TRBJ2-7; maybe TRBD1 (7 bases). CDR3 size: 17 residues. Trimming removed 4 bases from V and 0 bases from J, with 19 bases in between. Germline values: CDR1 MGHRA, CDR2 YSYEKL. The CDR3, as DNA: TGCGCCAGCAGCCCGGGGGCCATAAGACAGGGCTCCTACGAGCAGTACTTC. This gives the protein CASSPGAIRQGSYEQYF.